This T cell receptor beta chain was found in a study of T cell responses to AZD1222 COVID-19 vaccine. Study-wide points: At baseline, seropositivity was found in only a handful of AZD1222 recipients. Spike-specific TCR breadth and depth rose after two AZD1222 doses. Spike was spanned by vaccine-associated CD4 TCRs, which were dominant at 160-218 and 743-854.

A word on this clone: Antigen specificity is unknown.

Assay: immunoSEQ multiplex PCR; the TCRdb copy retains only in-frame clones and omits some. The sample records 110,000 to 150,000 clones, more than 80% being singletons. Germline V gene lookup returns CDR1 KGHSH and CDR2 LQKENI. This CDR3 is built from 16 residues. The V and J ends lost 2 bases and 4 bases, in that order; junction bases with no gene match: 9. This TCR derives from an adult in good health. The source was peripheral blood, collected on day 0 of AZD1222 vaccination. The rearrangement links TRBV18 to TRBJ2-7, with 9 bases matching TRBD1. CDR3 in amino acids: CASSPASGQGLYEQYF. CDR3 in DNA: TGTGCCAGCTCACCAGCCTCGGGACAGGGATTGTACGAGCAGTACTTC.